The clone carrying this TCR beta chain was recorded a few times. The target antigen is unknown. The data derive from a study of blood T cells in healthy people across ages. The wider study: Roughly one uniquely barcoded beta molecule per two T cells was captured.

Alongside a J-beta primer mix, a sample-barcoded 5' primer served in a second PCR lasting roughly 6 to 12 cycles. The template-switch adaptor was a 5' adaptor with 12 random nucleotides. It tagged each cDNA molecule. TCRdb analysed the 5' RACE reads with MiXCR anew, one entry per CDR3 protein. This sample has 1.5 million to 2 million distinct CDR3 sequences, with about 30% found just once. Study conclusions and caveats: Long-lived and aged donors differed, with more naive CD4+ cells and higher diversity in the long-lived. With donor CMV status unknown, expanded clonotype changes were possibly confounded.

The sample taken for sequencing was blood. The sequence was obtained from a woman in her 30s in good health.

Here the CDR3 DNA reads TGCAGTGCTTTAGCGGGGGGCGCGAACACCGGGGAGCTGTTTTTT. The encoded protein is CSALAGGANTGELFF. The chain is built from TRBV20-1 and TRBJ2-2; 10 positions agree with TRBD2. Germline values: CDR1 DFQATT, CDR2 SNEGSKA (reference sequence). V dropped 5 bases and J dropped 0; count of bases not matched to a gene: 3. This CDR3 has 15 amino acids.